Shown below are 5 T cell receptor beta chains from a single sample sequenced in a study of T cells in Graves' hyperthyroidism and ophthalmopathy. Amplified regions were TCR beta CDR3 sequences from RNA transcripts. The TCR CDR3 was amplified in a first-round RT-PCR using the HTBI primer set. TCRdb analysed the multiplex PCR reads with MiXCR anew, one entry per CDR3 protein. The table has about half a million distinct CDR3 sequences, approximately 25% seen once. Source material: blood. The receptor source for this set is a woman under 40 with Graves' ophthalmopathy.

Many counts were recorded for this clonotype. The genes are TRBV7-8 and TRBJ2-2; 8 nucleotides line up with TRBD1. Germline V lookup: CDR1 SGHVS, CDR2 FQNEAQ. The V gene end was trimmed by 1 base and the J gene end by 3 bases; junction bases not matched to a gene: 4. This CDR3 spans 16 amino acids. CDR3 coding DNA: TGTGCCAGCAGCTTAGGGCAGGGGGCGGACACCGGGGAGCTGTTTTTT. Residues: CASSLGQGADTGELFF.

This clonotype has ten or more counts. J is TRBJ2-7 and V is TRBV25-1; either TRBD1 or TRBD2 may supply D (5 bases each). V was cut by 4 bases and J by 2 bases, with 15 bases left in between. CDR1 and CDR2 from the germline V gene are MGHDK and SYGVNS. The CDR3 extends over 15 amino acids. The CDR3 nucleotides read TGTGCCAGCAGTGGCCCGGGACGCAGTCCCTACGAGCAGTACTTC. This sequence encodes CASSGPGRSPYEQYF.

As regards this clonotype: This CDR3 fails to terminate in the conserved phenylalanine or tryptophan, so it likely reflects a read error. The CDR3 DNA reads TGTGCCAGCAGCTTAGTTTCGCCTTGGCAGAGTACGCAGTATTGT. Amino acid sequence: CASSLVSPWQSTQYC. The gene calls are TRBV11-2 and TRBJ2-3; D is unclear. Trimming stripped 1 base from V and 8 bases from J, with 16 bases between. Per germline, CDR1 SGHAT and CDR2 FQNNGV. The CDR3 has 15 amino acids.

This clonotype was counted ten times or more. V usage is TRBV2 and J usage is TRBJ2-5, with D possibly being TRBD2 (7 bases). Trimming pared 4 bases from V and 4 bases from J, leaving 13 bases between. Germline CDR1 SNHLY, CDR2 FYNNEI. The CDR3 has 14 amino acids. The CDR3 nucleotides read TGTGCCAGCAGTGTAAGGGGGGGCGGAGAGACCCAGTACTTC. The encoded protein is CASSVRGGGETQYF.

This clonotype was detected many times. The rearrangement joins TRBV20-1 to TRBJ1-5; a possible D gene is TRBD1 (6 bases). Germline lookup yields CDR1 DFQATT and CDR2 SNEGSKA (reference sequence). V gave up 3 bases and J gave up 7 bases, with 16 bases separating them. CDR3 length: 14 residues. The DNA for the CDR3 is TGCAGTGCTAGCCGTACAGGGTGGGAACAGCCCCAGCATTTT. It translates to CSASRTGWEQPQHF.